A single TCR beta chain is shown here with its context. Its antigen remains unknown. The sample belongs to a study of graft-versus-host responses after intestinal transplantation. The overall study: As for transplant type, recipients had multivisceral, liver-intestinal, or isolated intestinal grafts. The whole recipient group had anti-thymocyte globulin induction followed by tacrolimus and steroids for about three years.

General study results and limits: Peak levels of circulating GvH clones tracked with early post-transplant HvG declines. GvH clones detected in recipient marrow included some appearing first in ileum or blood.

Profiled with immunoSEQ multiplex PCR; TCRdb holds only in-frame clones, not every one. The repertoire holds about 88,000 clones, with approximately 90% as singletons. The CDR3 covers 14 residues. Between the trimmed V and J ends, which lost 4 bases and 7 bases, there was a span of 16 bases. The germline gives CDR1 ENHRY, CDR2 SYGVKD. Here the sequenced sample was unstimulated CD4+ T cells sorted from spleen or lymph node cells, taken before transplant. The TCR was taken from a human donor who was the organ donor for an intestinal transplant. The chain uses TRBV10-3 and TRBJ1-2, with D possibly TRBD1 on 6 matching bases. CDR3 nucleotide sequence: TGTGCCATCAGTGGTTCCATAGCGACAGGTGGCTACACCTTC. Protein product: CAISGSIATGGYTF.